The entry below gives a single T cell receptor (beta chain) sequence along with its context. Time point in this sample: after trial treatment. Treatment described: LDRT plus nivolumab, ipilimumab, low-dose cyclophosphamide and aspirin (RACIN trial). Treatment combined nivolumab, ipilimumab, aspirin, low-dose cyclophosphamide and low-dose radiotherapy in a dose-escalation trial. The record originates from a study of low-dose radiotherapy and immunotherapy resistance in tumors. Study-wide context: Individuals in Cohort 2 had 1 Gy per fraction every two weeks, adding up to 13 Gy over 26 weeks. Intravenous cyclophosphamide 200 mg/m2 was given every two weeks, one day before radiation and immunotherapy.

Both TCRalpha and TCRbeta chains were reverse transcribed with V-gene-specific primers. TCR amplification used 20 PCR cycles, a constant-region primer and a V-primer adapter. Amplification of the isolated mRNA used in vitro transcription. TCRdb fed the reads into MiXCR, producing one record per CDR3 protein. Of tens of thousands of distinct CDR3 sequences in the sample, 25% to 30% were seen once. Material: PBMCs, obtained after low-dose radiotherapy plus immunotherapy. The TCR was taken from a male donor with prostate cancer.

The CDR3 protein is CSASPWASGVNEQFF. Written as DNA, the CDR3 is TGCAGTGCTAGCCCCTGGGCTAGCGGGGTCAATGAGCAGTTCTTC. V usage is TRBV20-1 and J usage is TRBJ2-1; TRBD2 matches at 9 bases. V was clipped by 3 bases and J by 6 bases; unmatched bases: 9. The CDR3 loop spans 15 amino acids. Germline V lookup: CDR1 DFQATT, CDR2 SNEGSKA (reference sequence).